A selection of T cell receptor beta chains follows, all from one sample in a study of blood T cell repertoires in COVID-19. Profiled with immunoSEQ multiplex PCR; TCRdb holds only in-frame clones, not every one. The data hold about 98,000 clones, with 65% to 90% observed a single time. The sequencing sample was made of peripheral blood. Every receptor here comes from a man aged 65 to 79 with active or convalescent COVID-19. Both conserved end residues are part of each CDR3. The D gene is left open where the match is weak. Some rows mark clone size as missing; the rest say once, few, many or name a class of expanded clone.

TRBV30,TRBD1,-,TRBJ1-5,TGTGCCTGGACGGGACAGGGGAATCAGCCCCAGCATTTT,CAWTGQGNQPQHF
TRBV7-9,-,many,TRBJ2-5,TGTGCCAGCAGCTTACAACAGAGGGAAGAGACCCAGTACTTC,CASSLQQREETQYF
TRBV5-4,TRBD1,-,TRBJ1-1,TGTGCCAGCAGCTTGGAGGGACAGGGTGTCACCACTGAAGCTTTCTTT,CASSLEGQGVTTEAFF
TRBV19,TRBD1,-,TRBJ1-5,TGTGCCAGTAGTATAGAGGGACAGGGATTTGGTAGCAATCAGCCCCAGCATTTT,CASSIEGQGFGSNQPQHF
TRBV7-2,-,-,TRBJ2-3,TGTGCCAGCAGCCCCCGTACAGATACGCAGTATTTT,CASSPRTDTQYF
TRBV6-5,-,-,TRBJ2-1,TGTGCCAGCAGCCCCGGAGAATCCGGGTACAATGAGCAGTTCTTC,CASSPGESGYNEQFF
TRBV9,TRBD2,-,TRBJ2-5,TGTGCCAGCAGCGTAGGGGGGGGCCAAGAGACCCAGTACTTC,CASSVGGGQETQYF
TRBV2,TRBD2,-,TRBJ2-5,TGTGCCAGCAGTGAGCAGGGAGGGCCCCAAGAGACCCAGTACTTC,CASSEQGGPQETQYF
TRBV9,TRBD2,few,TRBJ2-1,TGTGCCAGCACCCCCTCTAGCGGGGGGGCAAGTAATGAGCAGTTCTTC,CASTPSSGGASNEQFF
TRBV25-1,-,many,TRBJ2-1,TGTGCCAGCAGTTATGGTAGCAGCAATGAGCAGTTCTTC,CASSYGSSNEQFF
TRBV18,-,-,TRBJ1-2,TGTGCCAGCTCACCACAGGAGTTCGGTGGCTACACCTTC,CASSPQEFGGYTF
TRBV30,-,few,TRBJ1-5,TGTGCCTGGAGTGTGGGCAGTTATAGCAATCAGCCCCAGCATTTT,CAWSVGSYSNQPQHF
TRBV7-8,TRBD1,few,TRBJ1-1,TGTGCCAGCAGCGCGGACAGGGTGACTGAAGCTTTCTTT,CASSADRVTEAFF
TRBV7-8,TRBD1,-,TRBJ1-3,TGTGCCAGCAGCCTCGACAGGGTAGCGAACACCATATATTTT,CASSLDRVANTIYF
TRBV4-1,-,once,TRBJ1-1,TGCGCCAGCAGCCAAGGAGGGAACACTGAAGCTTTCTTT,CASSQGGNTEAFF
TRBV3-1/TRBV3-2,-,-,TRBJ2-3,TGTGCCAGCAGCCAGATGTACGTTAGAACAGATACGCAGTATTTT,CASSQMYVRTDTQYF
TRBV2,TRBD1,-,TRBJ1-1,TGTGCCAGCACCCGGGACAGAAACACTGAAGCTTTCTTT,CASTRDRNTEAFF
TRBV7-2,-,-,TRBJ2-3,TGTGCCAGCAGCTTAGCGCTTCTTACCCTAGGAGATACGCAGTATTTT,CASSLALLTLGDTQYF
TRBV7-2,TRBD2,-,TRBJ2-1,TGTGCCAGCAGCGTCCTCGGGGGGACGAACTCCTACAATGAGCAGTTCTTC,CASSVLGGTNSYNEQFF
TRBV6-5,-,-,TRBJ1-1,TGTGCCAGCCGGGAGGGTGTTGACACTGAAGCTTTCTTT,CASREGVDTEAFF
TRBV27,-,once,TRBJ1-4,TGTGCCAGCAGTTTACTGGGGGGAGACGAAAAACTGTTTTTT,CASSLLGGDEKLFF
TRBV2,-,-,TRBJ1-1,TGTGCCAGCAAATCCCCTGGGGAGATCTTGCCGAACACTGAAGCTTTCTTT,CASKSPGEILPNTEAFF
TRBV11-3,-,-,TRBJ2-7,TGTGCCAGCCCTCCTTACGAGCAGTACTTC,CASPPYEQYF
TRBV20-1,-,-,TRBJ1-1,TGCAGTGCTAGATTGGGAGAGGGAGCTTTCTTT,CSARLGEGAFF
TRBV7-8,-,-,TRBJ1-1,TGTGCCAGCAGCCGTCAGATGAACACTGAAGCTTTCTTT,CASSRQMNTEAFF
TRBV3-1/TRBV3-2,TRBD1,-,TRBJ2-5,TGTGCCAGCAGCCCTCGACAGGGGAGATCAGTGCACTTC,CASSPRQGRSVHF
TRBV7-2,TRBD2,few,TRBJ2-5,TGTGCCAGCAGCTTAGACAGCCGGGGGGGAGAGACCCAGTACTTC,CASSLDSRGGETQYF
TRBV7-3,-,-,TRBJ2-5,TGTGCCAGCAGCTTAACGGGGGGGCTGGAGACCCAGTACTTC,CASSLTGGLETQYF
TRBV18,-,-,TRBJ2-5,TGTGCCAGCTCACCGGGACTGAGCCAAGAGACCCAGTACTTC,CASSPGLSQETQYF
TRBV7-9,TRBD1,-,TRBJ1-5,TGTGCCAGCAGTCGACAGGGTTACAATCAGCCCCAGCATTTT,CASSRQGYNQPQHF
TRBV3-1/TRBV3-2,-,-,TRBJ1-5,TGTGCCAGCAGCCAAAGACAGGAGATGAGCAATCAGCCCCAGCATTTT,CASSQRQEMSNQPQHF
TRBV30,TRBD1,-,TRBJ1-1,TGTGCCTGGAGCGGACAGGCAAACACTGAAGCTTTCTTT,CAWSGQANTEAFF
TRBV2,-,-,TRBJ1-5,TGTGCCAGCAGTGAAGGGGGGCGGAAGAATCAGCCCCAGCATTTT,CASSEGGRKNQPQHF
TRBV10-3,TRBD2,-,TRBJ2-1,TGTGCCATCAGTGAGTCGACTAGCGAATACAATGAGCAGTTCTTC,CAISESTSEYNEQFF
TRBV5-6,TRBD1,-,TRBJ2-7,TGTGCCAGCAGCTGGGACAGCCACGAGCAGTACTTC,CASSWDSHEQYF
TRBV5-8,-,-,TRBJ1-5,TGTGCCAGCAGCCCAGGAGGTGTAGGTAATCAGCCCCAGCATTTT,CASSPGGVGNQPQHF
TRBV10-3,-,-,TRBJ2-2,TGTGCCACCACTAGCCCGACCGGGGAGCTGTTTTTT,CATTSPTGELFF
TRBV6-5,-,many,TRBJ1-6,TGTGCCAGTGCTCAGGGTTATAATTCACCCCTCCACTTT,CASAQGYNSPLHF
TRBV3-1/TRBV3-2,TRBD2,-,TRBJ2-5,TGTGCCAGCAGCTACGGGGGGAAGCAAGAGACCCAGTACTTC,CASSYGGKQETQYF
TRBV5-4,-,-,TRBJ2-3,TGTGCCAGCAGCCGGACTAGCACAGATACGCAGTATTTT,CASSRTSTDTQYF
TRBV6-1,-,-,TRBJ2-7,TGTGCCAGCAGTGGGACCGGGACTTCGAGCTCCTACGAGCAGTACTTC,CASSGTGTSSSYEQYF
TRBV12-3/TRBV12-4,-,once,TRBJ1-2,TGTGCCAGCAGCAAACAGGGAAAACATGGCTACACCTTC,CASSKQGKHGYTF
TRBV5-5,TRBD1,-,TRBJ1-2,TGTGCCAGCAGCTTCGGACAGGATGGCTACACCTTC,CASSFGQDGYTF
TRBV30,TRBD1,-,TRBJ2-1,TGTGCCTGGACTGAAGGACAGGGAACTTACAATGAGCAGTTCTTC,CAWTEGQGTYNEQFF
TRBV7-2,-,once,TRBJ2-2,TGTGCCAGCAGCTTAGCTCAGAACACCGGGGAGCTGTTTTTT,CASSLAQNTGELFF
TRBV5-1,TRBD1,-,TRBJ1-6,TGCGCCAGCAGCTTAGGGACAGGGTCATATTCACCCCTCCACTTT,CASSLGTGSYSPLHF
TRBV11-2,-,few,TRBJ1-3,TGTGCCAGCACCTCCAGGGGTTCTGGAAACACCATATATTTT,CASTSRGSGNTIYF
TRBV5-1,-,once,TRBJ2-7,TGCGCCAGTTCAATAGGGACTCTCAGCTCCTACGAGCAGTACTTC,CASSIGTLSSYEQYF
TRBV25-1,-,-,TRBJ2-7,TGTGCCAGCTCGACAGGCCTCAAGCAGTACTTC,CASSTGLKQYF
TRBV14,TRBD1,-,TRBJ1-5,TGTGCCAGCAGCCGAAAAAGGGACAGGGGGCGTTTCTTAAAAAATCAGCCCCAGCATTTT,CASSRKRDRGRFLKNQPQHF
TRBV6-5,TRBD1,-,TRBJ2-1,TGTGCCAGCAGACGGAAGACAGGGCTCTCGAATGAGCAGTTCTTC,CASRRKTGLSNEQFF
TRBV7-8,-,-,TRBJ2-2,TGTGCCAGCAGCTTATTTTCAAACACCGGGGAGCTGTTTTTT,CASSLFSNTGELFF
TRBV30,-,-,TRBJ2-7,TGTGCCTGGAGTGTACCCTCCCAGGGAAAACCCGCCTACGAACAGTACTTC,CAWSVPSQGKPAYEQYF
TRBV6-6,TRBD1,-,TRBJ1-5,TGTGCCAGCAGTCCCCTAGACAGGGCTGGCAATCAGCCCCAGCATTTT,CASSPLDRAGNQPQHF
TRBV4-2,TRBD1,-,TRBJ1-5,TGTGCCAGCAGCCAAGATCAGGGGGCGGGGCAGCCCCAGCATTTT,CASSQDQGAGQPQHF
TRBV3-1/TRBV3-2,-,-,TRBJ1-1,TGTGCCAGCATCCGCGGGGGGGGCACTGAAGCTTTCTTT,CASIRGGGTEAFF
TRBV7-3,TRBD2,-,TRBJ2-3,TGTGCCAGCAGCACCCAGCGGGGGGGGACAGATACGCAGTATTTT,CASSTQRGGTDTQYF
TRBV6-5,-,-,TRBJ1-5,TGTGCCAGCAGTTACTCATTTGGGGCAGACCAGCCCCAGCATTTT,CASSYSFGADQPQHF
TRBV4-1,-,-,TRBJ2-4,TGCGCCAGCAGCCGACATCTAGCCAAAAACATTCAGTACTTC,CASSRHLAKNIQYF